This T cell receptor (beta chain) comes out of a study of OX40 agonist ivuxolimab in advanced cancers. Study results and caveats: Part of the nonresponder group also had normalized T-cell clonal expansion that was low. People who partly responded at 0.1-3.0 mg/kg had some of the least clonal expansion seen.

If patients had autoimmune disease history or systemic immunosuppression, they were excluded. Blood specimens came from baseline, cycle 4 day 1, and cycle 7 day 1. Details on this clone: Its specificity is unknown.

The CDR3 extends over 15 amino acids. CDR1 is SGHRS, CDR2 YFSETQ, per germline. The V and J ends lost 4 bases and 0 bases respectively, with 12 bases between them. Clones were sequenced by immunoSEQ multiplex PCR, and TCRdb holds only the in-frame ones, with some missing. The sample holds around 35,000 clones, roughly 79% seen once. The chain links TRBV5-1 to TRBJ2-3; D is ambiguous. Here the sequenced sample was CD4+ or CD8+ T cells sorted from blood, taken in a trial of the OX40 agonist ivuxolimab. The TCR comes from an adult with an advanced solid tumor such as melanoma, head and neck, liver or kidney cancer. The CDR3 sequence: CASSTLPRSTDTQYF. DNA of the CDR3: TGCGCCAGCAGCACCCTTCCTAGGAGCACAGATACGCAGTATTTT.